This T cell receptor (beta chain) was retrieved from a study of regulatory T cells in long-lasting Graves disease. The time point denotes: persistent/refractory GD, antithyroid drugs over 5 years with positive TRAb. PBMC-derived RNA was used for the TCR library. For TCR beta, libraries came from iRepertoire HTBI primers and Arm-PCR of CDR3 regions. MiXCR, run by TCRdb on the multiplex PCR reads, gives a single entry per CDR3 protein. The sample yields more than 350,000 distinct CDR3 sequences, 21% seen once. The sequence derives from a female donor with Graves disease. The sequenced sample was peripheral blood mononuclear cells (PBMCs), obtained when the disease was refractory, from a patient treated with antithyroid drugs.

The CDR3 loop is CASTKAGVNEQFF. The CDR3 region has the DNA TGTGCCAGCACCAAGGCTGGGGTCAATGAGCAGTTCTTC. The chain links TRBV6-2 or TRBV6-3 to TRBJ2-1; D is undetermined. V lost 7 bases and J 6 bases, leaving 13 bases between the germline ends. The CDR3 contains 13 residues. Germline V gene lookup returns CDR1 MNHEY and CDR2 SVGEGT.